A single sample is the source of the 9 T cell receptor beta chains below, sequenced in a study of shared clonotypes between healthy human individuals. Method: immunoSEQ multiplex PCR; TCRdb's copy keeps in-frame clones and lacks some. Among 2 million to 2.5 million clones, 90% to 96% were seen once, and the ten largest hold roughly 0.13%. Sample: naive CD4+ T cells sorted from blood. Subset noted: CD45RA+ positively selected. The source is a man aged 18 to 30 in good health.

The genes are TRBV7-9 and TRBJ1-5, with 10 bases aligning to TRBD1. With 5 bases clipped from V and 6 bases from J, the junction kept 7 bases outside the gene matches. Per germline, CDR1 SEHNR and CDR2 FQNEAQ (reference sequence). The CDR3 has 15 amino acids. The CDR3: CASSAGGDRGQPQHF. The CDR3 DNA reads as TGTGCCAGCAGCGCGGGAGGGGACAGGGGTCAGCCCCAGCATTTT.

V is TRBV27 and J is TRBJ2-1; D not certain. The CDR3 covers 15 residues. In germline, CDR1 is MNHEY, CDR2 SMNVEV (reference sequence). The V gene lost 0 bases and the J gene lost 1 base, with 7 bases spanning the gap. The CDR3 reads CASSLSVDSYNEQFF. In DNA, the CDR3 is TGTGCCAGCAGTTTATCGGTTGATTCCTACAATGAGCAGTTCTTC.

The V and J genes are TRBV18 and TRBJ1-1, with TRBD1 as a possible D gene (5 bases). V was shortened by 4 bases and J by 1 base, with 16 bases between the two germline ends. The CDR3 contains 16 residues. CDR1 is KGHSH and CDR2 is LQKENI in the germline V gene. The CDR3 is CASSLPGAGRNTEAFF. In nucleotides, the CDR3 is TGTGCCAGCTCACTCCCCGGGGCAGGGCGGAACACTGAAGCTTTCTTT.

As concerns this clone: The identical CDR3 is also encoded by other nucleotide sequences in the sample. V usage is TRBV5-1 and J usage is TRBJ1-1; 9 positions match TRBD1. The CDR3 sequence is 14 residues long. Trimming cost V 4 bases and J 5 bases; bases outside gene matches: 6. The germline gives CDR1 SGHRS, CDR2 YFSETQ. CDR3 protein: CASSVGQGGTEAFF. The CDR3 DNA reads as TGCGCCAGCAGCGTGGGACAGGGTGGTACTGAAGCTTTCTTT.

V is TRBV27 and J is TRBJ1-5; 7 bases align to TRBD1. Germline V gene sequence: CDR1 MNHEY, CDR2 SMNVEV (reference sequence). V shed 3 bases and J 3 bases; nucleotides not matched to a gene: 8. The CDR3 has 16 amino acids. DNA of the CDR3: TGTGCCAGCAGTTTGTCTTCGACAGGGCTCAATCAGCCCCAGCATTTT. Its protein is CASSLSSTGLNQPQHF.

J is TRBJ2-5 and V is TRBV4-1; D is perhaps TRBD1 (6 bases). Per the germline V gene, CDR1 is MGHRA and CDR2 is YSYEKL. CDR3 length equals 14 residues. Trimming shortened V by 6 bases and J by 1 base, and 12 bases separated the two germline ends. CDR3 nucleotides: TGCGCCAGCAGTTCGGGACACGTCCAAGAGACCCAGTACTTC. Translation gives CASSSGHVQETQYF.

The V and J genes are TRBV9 and TRBJ2-7; 10 bases map to TRBD1. Per the germline V gene, CDR1 is SGDLS and CDR2 is YYNGEE. The trim removed 0 bases at V and 2 bases at J, leaving 8 bases unmatched. This CDR3 has 17 residues. This CDR3 is CASSVGSGTGATYEQYF. The CDR3, as DNA: TGTGCCAGCAGCGTAGGATCCGGGACAGGGGCAACCTACGAGCAGTACTTC. Filled out from reference TRBV9 and TRBJ2-7, the complete variable domain reads DSGVTQTPKHLITATGQRVTLRCSPRSGDLSVYWYQQSLDQGLQFLIQYYNGEERAKGNILERFSAQQFPDLHSELNLSSLELGDSALYFCASSVGSGTGATYEQYFGPGTRLTVT.

The rearrangement links TRBV5-6 to TRBJ2-7; 7 nucleotides match TRBD1. Germline CDR1 is SGHDT and CDR2 is YYEEEE. Losses at the gene ends were 4 bases for V and 4 bases for J; bases not matched to a gene: 8. This CDR3 comprises 14 residues. The CDR3 coding sequence is TGTGCCAGCAGCGCTGGGACAGCGACATACGAGCAGTACTTC. Its translation: CASSAGTATYEQYF.

This chain joins TRBV30 and TRBJ1-4; D is unresolved. Deletions cut 4 bases from V and 4 bases from J, with 7 bases between. In germline, CDR1 is GTSNPN, CDR2 SVGIG (reference sequence). The CDR3 has 12 residues. The CDR3 nucleotides are TGTGCCTGGACCACCTTTAATGAAAAACTGTTTTTT. It is translated as CAWTTFNEKLFF.